This paragraph covers one TCR beta chain sequence. The antigen remains unidentified. The sample originates from a study of long-term antiretroviral therapy in people with HIV. Whole-study findings and limits: Spans of CDR3 length were tighter for HIV repertoires than for controls. Blood specimens, gathered between about 2003 and 2018, were possibly obtained under older ART regimens.

V lost 0 bases, J lost 6 bases, and 7 bases lay in between. This CDR3 is built from 13 residues. The germline CDR1 and CDR2 sequences are SGHDT and YYEEEE. The assay used was immunoSEQ (version v3.0), run at survey level. Profiled with immunoSEQ multiplex PCR; TCRdb holds only in-frame clones, not every one. The sample holds more than 20,000 clones, roughly three quarters seen once. The rearrangement links TRBV5-6 to TRBJ1-5; weak D call: TRBD1 (5 bases). Source: unsorted PBMCs, taken less than 1.8 years before starting antiretroviral therapy. The source of this sequence is a woman in her thirties or forties with HIV. CDR3 nucleotide sequence: TGTGCCAGCAGCTTGGGGGGCGGTCAGCCCCAGCATTTT. It encodes CASSLGGGQPQHF.